The 18 T cell receptor beta chains listed next were all sequenced from one sample in a study of T cell changes during pregnancy in multiple sclerosis. Only in-frame clones appear in the TCRdb table, and some are missing; sequencing was by immunoSEQ multiplex PCR. The sample contains tens of thousands of clones, 91% of which appear only once. Here the sequenced sample was peripheral blood, taken after pregnancy. These receptors came from a female donor in good health, enrolled as a control in a pregnancy study.

CDR3 sequence reads: CASSAQDLWGANVLTF. CDR3 DNA: TGTGCCAGCAGCGCACAGGACCTGTGGGGGGCCAACGTCCTGACTTTC. The chain couples TRBV7-2 to TRBJ2-6, with TRBD1 as a possible D gene (5 bases). Germline V gene sequence: CDR1 SGHTA, CDR2 FQGNSA. This CDR3 has 16 residues. V was cut by 5 bases and J by 4 bases, with 15 bases left in between.

This chain links TRBV18 with TRBJ2-3; no reliable D call. Per germline, CDR1 KGHSH and CDR2 LQKENI. The CDR3 runs to 15 residues. Deletions cut 6 bases from V and 2 bases from J, with 15 bases between. The CDR3 DNA follows: TGTGCCAGCTCTCGCACAGTGGGCAACACAGATACGCAGTATTTT. Encoded protein: CASSRTVGNTDTQYF. Full variable domain (rest looked up from reference TRBV18 and TRBJ2-3): NAGVMQNPRHLVRRRGQEARLRCSPMKGHSHVYWYRQLPEEGLKFMVYLQKENIIDESGMPKERFSAEFPKEGPSILRIQQVVRGDSAAYFCASSRTVGNTDTQYFGPGTRLTVL.

The chain carries TRBV7-9 and TRBJ2-5, with unresolved D. The CDR3 totals 14 residues. The germline V gene encodes CDR1 SEHNR and CDR2 FQNEAQ (reference sequence). Deletions cut 2 bases from V and 1 base from J, with 8 bases between. CDR3 sequence reads: CASSLSHSQETQYF. In DNA form, the CDR3 reads TGTGCCAGCAGCTTATCTCACAGCCAAGAGACCCAGTACTTC.

The rearrangement uses TRBV4-1 and TRBJ1-2; maybe TRBD1 (5 bases). V was pared by 0 bases and J by 2 bases, with 10 bases between. The CDR3 extends over 15 amino acids. Germline V gene sequence: CDR1 MGHRA, CDR2 YSYEKL. CDR3 bases: TGCGCCAGCAGCCAAGATCGGGGGTCCAACTATGGCTACACCTTC. Its translation is CASSQDRGSNYGYTF.

This rearrangement joins TRBV9 to TRBJ1-2; 7 bases map to TRBD1. V was pared by 3 bases and J by 6 bases, with 14 bases of the junction left unmatched. Germline CDR1 SGDLS, CDR2 YYNGEE. The CDR3 has 16 residues. The CDR3 region is CASSGRMGQLFHGYTF. In nucleotides, the CDR3 is TGTGCCAGCAGCGGCAGAATGGGACAGCTTTTTCATGGCTACACCTTC.

The rearrangement links TRBV18 to TRBJ1-5; the match to TRBD1 covers 7 bases. The germline V gene has CDR1 KGHSH and CDR2 LQKENI. Unmatched junction bases numbered 13, after V lost 2 bases and J lost 12 bases. The CDR3 has 15 residues. CDR3 region: CASSPFRGDLLNQHF. CDR3 coding DNA: TGTGCCAGCTCACCATTCAGGGGGGACTTATTGAACCAGCATTTT.

The gene calls are TRBV27 and TRBJ1-1; possible D gene TRBD1, 6 bases. The CDR3 contains 14 residues. Per the germline V gene, CDR1 is MNHEY and CDR2 is SMNVEV (reference sequence). Trimming removed 8 bases from V and 3 bases from J, with 16 bases in between. In DNA form, the CDR3 reads TGTGCCAGCGCCCGCAGGGGCCCCCACACTGAAGCTTTCTTT. Translation gives CASARRGPHTEAFF.

The chain combines TRBV6-4 with TRBJ2-1; 9 bases map to TRBD2. The CDR3 length is 18 residues. The junction had 16 bases not matched to a gene; V was cut back by 5 bases and J by 5 bases. Germline V gene sequence: CDR1 MRHNA, CDR2 SNTAGT. The CDR3 region has the DNA TGTGCCAGCAGTCCTTCCTCCAAGCTAGCGGGGCCTAACAATGAGCAGTTCTTC. Protein sequence: CASSPSSKLAGPNNEQFF.

The genes are TRBV6-5 and TRBJ2-1; D perhaps matches TRBD2 (5 bases). V gave up 4 bases and J gave up 5 bases, with 18 bases separating them. Per the germline V gene, CDR1 is MNHEY and CDR2 is SVGAGI. This CDR3 is built from 16 residues. As DNA, the CDR3 is TGTGCCAGCAGTTCCATGATTAAGCGGCATAACAATGAGCAGTTCTTC. This gives the protein CASSSMIKRHNNEQFF.

V usage is TRBV2 and J usage is TRBJ1-1; D possibly corresponds to TRBD1 (5 bases). V was shortened by 5 bases and J by 2 bases, with 12 bases between the two germline ends. From germline, CDR1 is SNHLY and CDR2 FYNNEI. The CDR3 contains 14 residues. The CDR3 here is CASSLRDSNTEAFF. Written as DNA, the CDR3 is TGTGCCAGCAGTCTCCGGGACTCCAACACTGAAGCTTTCTTT.

V usage is TRBV5-6 and J usage is TRBJ2-3, with D possibly matching TRBD2 (5 bases). Germline assignment: CDR1 SGHDT and CDR2 YYEEEE. Trimming removed 7 bases at V and 0 bases at J, with 18 bases between. The CDR3 is made up of 16 amino acids. In DNA, the CDR3 is TGTGCCAGCGCCGCGGTACGGGGTCCTAGCACAGATACGCAGTATTTT. This gives the protein CASAAVRGPSTDTQYF.

The V call is TRBV4-1, the J call TRBJ1-6; 7 nucleotides match TRBD1. The junction had 6 bases not matched to a gene; V was cut back by 2 bases and J by 8 bases. Germline lookup yields CDR1 MGHRA and CDR2 YSYEKL. The CDR3 covers 15 residues. CDR3 nucleotide sequence: TGCGCCAGCAGCCAATCCCACAGGGGAGATTCACCCCTCCACTTT. It translates to CASSQSHRGDSPLHF.

This chain joins TRBV28 and TRBJ2-3; 12 bases map to TRBD2. V shed 9 bases and J 9 bases; nucleotides not matched to a gene: 7. The CDR3 totals 13 residues. Germline CDR1 is MDHEN and CDR2 is SYDVKM. For the CDR3, the DNA is TGTGCCAGTCTAGCGGGGGGGCCGAGGACGCAGTATTTT. This gives the protein CASLAGGPRTQYF.

This clone was observed a single time. The gene calls are TRBV28 and TRBJ1-5; tentative D call: TRBD1 (6 bases). V gave up 2 bases and J gave up 6 bases, with 11 bases separating them. Germline V gene sequence: CDR1 MDHEN, CDR2 SYDVKM. The CDR3 is made up of 14 amino acids. CDR3 region: CASSLRGGGQPQHF. CDR3 bases: TGTGCCAGCAGTTTAAGGGGGGGAGGTCAGCCCCAGCATTTT. Variable domain in full (rest from reference TRBV28 and TRBJ1-5): DVKVTQSSRYLVKRTGEKVFLECVQDMDHENMFWYRQDPGLGLRLIYFSYDVKMKEKGDIPEGYSVSREKKERFSLILESASTNQTSMYLCASSLRGGGQPQHFGDGTRLSIL.

The gene calls are TRBV7-2 and TRBJ2-5; D might be TRBD1 (6 bases). The CDR3 has 14 amino acids. V shed 1 base and J shed 5 bases, with 11 bases lying between them. Germline CDR1 SGHTA, CDR2 FQGNSA. Here the CDR3 DNA reads TGTGCCAGCAGCTTAGTTGGGGGCTCTGAGACCCAGTACTTC. It encodes CASSLVGGSETQYF.

The chain employs TRBV10-3 and TRBJ1-5; 7 bases agree with TRBD1. Germline trimming cut 0 bases from V and 3 bases from J; bases unmatched to any gene: 8. The CDR3 loop spans 17 amino acids. Germline values: CDR1 ENHRY, CDR2 SYGVKD. This CDR3 is CAISESGQGVNNQPQHF. The CDR3 DNA is TGTGCCATCAGTGAGTCTGGCCAGGGGGTCAACAATCAGCCCCAGCATTTT.

The J gene is TRBJ2-1, the V gene TRBV6-4; 9 positions match TRBD1. V was clipped by 5 bases and J by 5 bases; unmatched bases: 7. This CDR3 comprises 15 residues. Germline V lookup: CDR1 MRHNA, CDR2 SNTAGT. CDR3 nucleotides: TGTGCCAGCAGTCCCGGGACAGGGATCCACAATGAGCAGTTCTTC. This translates into CASSPGTGIHNEQFF.

For the CDR3, the DNA is TGTGCCAGCAGCTTACCAGGGGTCGGGGAGCTGTTTTTT. This gives the protein CASSLPGVGELFF. The chain joins TRBV7-6 to TRBJ2-2, with D possibly matching TRBD1 (6 bases). The CDR3 has 13 residues. V was cut by 2 bases and J by 7 bases, with 8 bases left in between. CDR1 is SGHVS and CDR2 is FNYEAQ in the germline V gene.